This is a list of T cell receptor beta chains from one sample in a study of blood T cell repertoires in COVID-19. TCRdb's table, derived via immunoSEQ multiplex PCR, lists solely in-frame clones and lacks some. The table records about 350,000 clones, approximately 89% of them present only once. Sequencing was done on a sample of peripheral blood. These TCRs come from a woman younger than 30 who had recovered from COVID-19. CDR3s include the opening cysteine and the closing phenylalanine or tryptophan. The order of the fields is clone size, J gene, D gene, V gene, CDR3 protein, CDR3 DNA. The D gene is left open where the match is weak. Some rows mark clone size as missing; the rest say once, few, many or name a class of expanded clone.

clone_size: NA
j_call: TRBJ2-3
d_call: TRBD1
v_call: TRBV19
cdr3_aa: CASSLRTGGTDTQYF
cdr3_nt: TGTGCCAGTAGTCTTCGGACAGGAGGCACAGATACGCAGTATTTT

clone_size: NA
j_call: TRBJ1-1
d_call: NA
v_call: TRBV11-3
cdr3_aa: CASSPSPPGAFF
cdr3_nt: TGTGCCAGCAGCCCTAGCCCACCCGGTGCTTTCTTT

clone_size: NA
j_call: TRBJ1-2
d_call: TRBD1
v_call: TRBV25-1
cdr3_aa: CASTIQGNIYGYTF
cdr3_nt: TGTGCCAGCACCATACAGGGGAACATCTATGGCTACACCTTC

clone_size: once
j_call: TRBJ2-1
d_call: TRBD2
v_call: TRBV6-2/TRBV6-3
cdr3_aa: CASSYRRRLAVGGNEQFF
cdr3_nt: TGTGCCAGCAGTTATAGGCGGAGACTAGCGGTTGGTGGCAATGAGCAGTTCTTC

clone_size: few
j_call: TRBJ1-5
d_call: NA
v_call: TRBV2
cdr3_aa: CASSDELWQPQHF
cdr3_nt: TGTGCCAGCAGTGATGAGCTCTGGCAGCCCCAGCATTTT

clone_size: once
j_call: TRBJ1-1
d_call: TRBD1
v_call: TRBV6-6
cdr3_aa: CASRDSGQGIAEAFF
cdr3_nt: TGTGCCAGCAGGGATTCGGGACAGGGCATAGCTGAAGCTTTCTTT

clone_size: NA
j_call: TRBJ1-6
d_call: NA
v_call: TRBV6-2/TRBV6-3
cdr3_aa: CASSQRQVGPNSPLHF
cdr3_nt: TGTGCCAGCAGCCAGAGACAGGTTGGCCCTAATTCACCCCTCCACTTT

clone_size: NA
j_call: TRBJ1-1
d_call: NA
v_call: TRBV30
cdr3_aa: CAWSVPYPEAFF
cdr3_nt: TGTGCCTGGAGTGTACCCTACCCTGAAGCTTTCTTT

clone_size: NA
j_call: TRBJ1-4
d_call: TRBD1
v_call: TRBV19
cdr3_aa: CASSSGGSDEKLFF
cdr3_nt: TGTGCCAGTAGCTCAGGGGGCTCAGATGAAAAACTGTTTTTT

clone_size: NA
j_call: TRBJ1-2
d_call: NA
v_call: TRBV6-1
cdr3_aa: CASSEGRWQDYGYTF
cdr3_nt: TGTGCCAGCAGTGAGGGGCGTTGGCAGGATTATGGCTACACCTTC

clone_size: NA
j_call: TRBJ2-1
d_call: TRBD1
v_call: TRBV11-3
cdr3_aa: CASSPGTGLYNEQFF
cdr3_nt: TGTGCCAGCAGCCCCGGGACAGGACTATACAATGAGCAGTTCTTC

clone_size: NA
j_call: TRBJ1-3
d_call: NA
v_call: TRBV28
cdr3_aa: CASSLGGNPWGNTIYF
cdr3_nt: TGTGCCAGCAGTTTGGGAGGGAACCCGTGGGGAAACACCATATATTTT

clone_size: NA
j_call: TRBJ1-2
d_call: TRBD1
v_call: TRBV19
cdr3_aa: CASTLDREPEKGYTF
cdr3_nt: TGTGCCAGTACCTTGGACAGGGAACCTGAGAAGGGCTACACCTTC

clone_size: NA
j_call: TRBJ2-1
d_call: TRBD2
v_call: TRBV7-9
cdr3_aa: CASSLETSGRGNEQFF
cdr3_nt: TGTGCCAGCAGCCTCGAAACTAGCGGGAGGGGCAATGAGCAGTTCTTC

clone_size: NA
j_call: TRBJ2-2
d_call: TRBD1
v_call: TRBV27
cdr3_aa: CASRGQGAAGELFF
cdr3_nt: TGTGCCAGCAGGGGACAGGGGGCCGCCGGGGAGCTGTTTTTT

clone_size: NA
j_call: TRBJ2-3
d_call: NA
v_call: TRBV19
cdr3_aa: CASSIVQGTDTQYF
cdr3_nt: TGTGCCAGTAGTATAGTCCAGGGCACAGATACGCAGTATTTT

clone_size: NA
j_call: TRBJ1-6
d_call: TRBD1
v_call: TRBV2
cdr3_aa: CASSEAIWAGGNSPLHF
cdr3_nt: TGTGCCAGCAGTGAAGCAATCTGGGCAGGGGGAAATTCACCCCTCCACTTT

clone_size: NA
j_call: TRBJ2-1
d_call: TRBD2
v_call: TRBV9
cdr3_aa: CASSVGTSGRGEQFF
cdr3_nt: TGTGCCAGCAGCGTAGGGACTAGCGGGAGAGGTGAGCAGTTCTTC

clone_size: NA
j_call: TRBJ1-3
d_call: NA
v_call: TRBV7-9
cdr3_aa: CASSLRAGSNSGNTIYF
cdr3_nt: TGTGCCAGCAGCTTGAGGGCAGGATCGAATTCTGGAAACACCATATATTTT

clone_size: NA
j_call: TRBJ1-2
d_call: NA
v_call: TRBV6-4
cdr3_aa: CASSPGWGQSNGYTF
cdr3_nt: TGTGCCAGCAGCCCAGGCTGGGGGCAGTCTAATGGCTACACCTTC

clone_size: NA
j_call: TRBJ1-1
d_call: NA
v_call: TRBV19
cdr3_aa: CASSIGRGVITEAFF
cdr3_nt: TGTGCCAGTAGTATAGGTCGGGGGGTAATCACTGAAGCTTTCTTT

clone_size: NA
j_call: TRBJ2-5
d_call: NA
v_call: TRBV6-2/TRBV6-3
cdr3_aa: CASSYNRGATQYF
cdr3_nt: TGTGCCAGCAGTTACAACCGCGGAGCGACCCAGTACTTC

clone_size: once
j_call: TRBJ2-5
d_call: NA
v_call: TRBV25-1
cdr3_aa: CASSEWMGPQETQYF
cdr3_nt: TGTGCCAGCAGCGAGTGGATGGGGCCTCAAGAGACCCAGTACTTC

clone_size: NA
j_call: TRBJ2-1
d_call: TRBD2
v_call: TRBV30
cdr3_aa: CAWTLAGAEYNEQFF
cdr3_nt: TGTGCCTGGACCCTAGCGGGAGCAGAATACAATGAGCAGTTCTTC

clone_size: NA
j_call: TRBJ2-2
d_call: NA
v_call: TRBV12-3/TRBV12-4
cdr3_aa: CASTLWPGELFF
cdr3_nt: TGTGCCAGCACCCTCTGGCCCGGGGAGCTGTTTTTT

clone_size: NA
j_call: TRBJ2-1
d_call: TRBD2
v_call: TRBV7-9
cdr3_aa: CASSLVLSTSGSYEQFF
cdr3_nt: TGTGCCAGCAGCTTAGTGTTGTCGACTAGCGGGAGTTATGAGCAGTTCTTC

clone_size: NA
j_call: TRBJ1-1
d_call: TRBD1
v_call: TRBV5-1
cdr3_aa: CASSFYRTGTNTEAFF
cdr3_nt: TGCGCCAGCAGCTTCTACCGGACAGGAACGAACACTGAAGCTTTCTTT

clone_size: NA
j_call: TRBJ1-1
d_call: NA
v_call: TRBV29-1
cdr3_aa: CSAKRTHEAFF
cdr3_nt: TGCAGCGCCAAACGTACACATGAAGCTTTCTTT

clone_size: NA
j_call: TRBJ2-1
d_call: NA
v_call: TRBV3-1/TRBV3-2
cdr3_aa: CASSPEGDYVRWQFF
cdr3_nt: TGTGCCAGCAGCCCTGAGGGGGACTATGTTCGGTGGCAGTTCTTC

clone_size: NA
j_call: TRBJ2-1
d_call: TRBD2
v_call: TRBV7-2
cdr3_aa: CATRGDGGSYNEQFF
cdr3_nt: TGTGCCACCCGGGGGGACGGAGGCTCCTACAATGAGCAGTTCTTC

clone_size: NA
j_call: TRBJ2-1
d_call: NA
v_call: TRBV9
cdr3_aa: CASSVVQGTLNEQFF
cdr3_nt: TGTGCCAGCAGCGTAGTCCAGGGCACCCTCAATGAGCAGTTCTTC

clone_size: NA
j_call: TRBJ2-2
d_call: NA
v_call: TRBV21-1
cdr3_aa: CASSKVDGSNTGELFF
cdr3_nt: TGTGCCAGCAGCAAAGTTGACGGGTCGAACACCGGGGAGCTGTTTTTT

clone_size: NA
j_call: TRBJ2-2
d_call: TRBD1
v_call: TRBV11-2
cdr3_aa: CASSLWDRGTGELFF
cdr3_nt: TGTGCCAGCAGCTTATGGGACAGGGGGACCGGGGAGCTGTTTTTT

clone_size: NA
j_call: TRBJ2-3
d_call: NA
v_call: TRBV29-1
cdr3_aa: CSVEDRVGVESWADTQYF
cdr3_nt: TGCAGCGTTGAAGATCGGGTGGGAGTGGAGTCTTGGGCAGATACGCAGTATTTT

clone_size: NA
j_call: TRBJ1-5
d_call: NA
v_call: TRBV29-1
cdr3_aa: CSARRGTNQPQHF
cdr3_nt: TGCAGCGCCCGGCGGGGTACTAATCAGCCCCAGCATTTT

clone_size: NA
j_call: TRBJ2-3
d_call: NA
v_call: TRBV10-2
cdr3_aa: CASSPLVGGRDTQYF
cdr3_nt: TGCGCCAGCAGTCCACTAGTCGGGGGGCGAGATACGCAGTATTTT

clone_size: NA
j_call: TRBJ2-1
d_call: TRBD2
v_call: TRBV5-4
cdr3_aa: CASSSAGGRDNEQFF
cdr3_nt: TGTGCCAGCAGCTCCGCGGGGGGGCGGGACAATGAGCAGTTCTTC